One and the same sample provided the 10 T cell receptor beta chains below, sequenced in a study of beta chain features in type 1 diabetes. TCRB transcripts that were expressed got sequenced, as all of the isolated RNA had been reverse transcribed. Sequencing was performed with immunoSEQ multiplex PCR; in TCRdb, only in-frame clones are kept and a portion is missing. The data contain around 430,000 clones, over 25% of them singletons. Sample: naive CD4+ T cells from blood. Receptors originate from a man aged 18 to 30 in good health.

V is TRBV2 and J is TRBJ2-6; D not certain. The CDR3 has 14 amino acids. Germline V lookup: CDR1 SNHLY, CDR2 FYNNEI. V was shortened by 6 bases and J by 4 bases, with 10 bases between the two germline ends. The CDR3 coding sequence is TGTGCCAGCAGGGCCCCGGTAGGGGCCAACGTCCTGACTTTC. Protein: CASRAPVGANVLTF. Drawing the rest from reference TRBV2 and TRBJ2-6, the complete variable domain is EPEVTQTPSHQVTQMGQEVILRCVPISNHLYFYWYRQILGQKVEFLVSFYNNEISEKSEIFDDQFSVERPDGSNFTLKIRSTKLEDSAMYFCASRAPVGANVLTFGAGSRLTVL.

In its sample, this clone was seen a few times. The genes are TRBV29-1 and TRBJ2-3, with 10 bases that match TRBD2. The V and J ends lost 4 bases and 4 bases, in that order; junction bases with no gene match: 8. Germline V gene data show CDR1 as SQVTM and CDR2 as ANQGSEA. The CDR3 sequence is 15 residues long. CDR3 DNA: TGCAGCGTTGGGGTTACTAGCGGGGACGCAGATACGCAGTATTTT. Protein sequence: CSVGVTSGDADTQYF.

The chain links TRBV7-2 to TRBJ1-1; 8 nucleotides line up with TRBD1. CDR1 and CDR2 (germline): SGHTA, FQGNSA. The CDR3 sequence is 13 residues long. Trimming cost V 4 bases and J 8 bases; bases outside gene matches: 6. The CDR3 DNA follows: TGTGCCAGCAGCTCCTACAGGGGGATGGAAGCTTTCTTT. This codes for CASSSYRGMEAFF.

The chain is built from TRBV6-1 and TRBJ2-1; weak D call: TRBD2 (6 bases). Germline V CDR1 and CDR2: MNHNS, SASEGT. This CDR3 spans 15 amino acids. The V gene lost 4 bases and the J gene lost 0 bases, with 10 bases spanning the gap. The CDR3 is CASSVSGSSYNEQFF. In DNA, the CDR3 is TGTGCCAGCAGTGTTAGCGGCAGCTCCTACAATGAGCAGTTCTTC.

The genes are TRBV29-1 and TRBJ1-1; no definite D call. V shed 4 bases and J shed 0 bases, with 9 bases lying between them. Germline V gene sequence: CDR1 SQVTM, CDR2 ANQGSEA. The CDR3 has 13 amino acids. CDR3 protein: CSVAPIMNTEAFF. The CDR3 DNA reads as TGCAGCGTTGCCCCGATCATGAACACTGAAGCTTTCTTT. Combining the CDR3 with reference TRBV29-1 and TRBJ1-1 gives the whole variable domain SAVISQKPSRDICQRGTSLTIQCQVDSQVTMMFWYRQQPGQSLTLIATANQGSEATYESGFVIDKFPISRPNLTFSTLTVSNMSPEDSSIYLCSVAPIMNTEAFFGQGTRLTVV.

This chain uses TRBV5-4 with TRBJ2-5, with 9 bases matching TRBD1. CDR3 length: 15 amino acids. Trimming removed 2 bases from V and 6 bases from J; junction bases left unmatched: 8. Germline V lookup: CDR1 SGHNT, CDR2 YYREEE (reference sequence). The CDR3 coding sequence is TGTGCCAGCAGCTTAGGACAGGGGACGATGAAGACCCAGTACTTC. It specifies CASSLGQGTMKTQYF.

The chain has TRBV30 and TRBJ1-4, with a tentative D call TRBD1 (6 bases). CDR1 and CDR2 (germline): GTSNPN, SVGIG (reference sequence). CDR3 length equals 13 residues. Trimming removed 0 bases at V and 8 bases at J, with 10 bases between. The CDR3 here is CAWSVMGTEKLFF. CDR3 bases: TGTGCCTGGAGTGTAATGGGGACAGAAAAACTGTTTTTT.

This clone has only a few counts. V is TRBV25-1 and J is TRBJ2-7, with no clear D. V shed 3 bases and J shed 3 bases, with 12 bases lying between them. The CDR3 consists of 14 residues. CDR1 MGHDK and CDR2 SYGVNS come from the germline V gene. The DNA of the CDR3 is TGTGCCAGCAGTGATGGGCAGGAGCGCTACGAGCAGTACTTC. Encoded protein: CASSDGQERYEQYF.

This clone has only a few counts. The gene calls are TRBV14 and TRBJ2-5; 7 nucleotides match TRBD2. With 0 bases clipped from V and 0 bases from J, the junction kept 10 bases outside the gene matches. From germline, CDR1 is SGHDN and CDR2 FVKESK. This CDR3 contains 18 residues. CDR3 sequence (DNA): TGTGCCAGCAGCCAAGAACGGCTAGCGGAGTGGTACCAAGAGACCCAGTACTTC. This gives the protein CASSQERLAEWYQETQYF.

In this sample, this clone turned up a few times. This chain uses TRBV29-1 with TRBJ1-1; D unresolved. The germline CDR1 and CDR2 sequences are SQVTM and ANQGSEA. Trimming cost V 3 bases and J 6 bases, with 11 bases left between them. The CDR3 has 12 amino acids. The CDR3, as DNA: TGCAGCGTTGACGACCTGAGGGCTGAAGCTTTCTTT. This translates into CSVDDLRAEAFF. Full variable domain (rest looked up from reference TRBV29-1 and TRBJ1-1): SAVISQKPSRDICQRGTSLTIQCQVDSQVTMMFWYRQQPGQSLTLIATANQGSEATYESGFVIDKFPISRPNLTFSTLTVSNMSPEDSSIYLCSVDDLRAEAFFGQGTRLTVV.